A selection of T cell receptor beta chains follows, all from one sample in a study of cytomegalovirus exposure and HLA in healthy donors. The repertoire was sequenced with immunoSEQ multiplex PCR; TCRdb's copy has only in-frame clones and lacks some. The sample has some 200,000 clones, more than 65% seen once. Sequenced input: PBMCs. The receptor set was obtained from a woman in her twenties or thirties in good health and CMV-seropositive. Both conserved end residues are part of each CDR3. D genes are given only for firm matches. Clone size appears in some rows only: once, few, many, or a class for an expanded clone.

>-|-|TRBJ1-1|TRBV29-1
TGCAGCGCCGGGAGGGGGAGTGGAACTGAAGCTTTCTTT
CSAGRGSGTEAFF
>few|TRBD1|TRBJ2-7|TRBV28
TGTGCCAGCAGTTTATGGGACAGGGGCTACGAGCAGTACTTC
CASSLWDRGYEQYF
>-|-|TRBJ1-1|TRBV30
TGTGCCTGCACAGGGATTGTCACTGAAGCTTTCTTT
CACTGIVTEAFF
>-|-|TRBJ2-3|TRBV14
TGTGCCAGCAGCCAACGGCGGCCTAGCACAGATACGCAGTATTTT
CASSQRRPSTDTQYF
>-|-|TRBJ2-5|TRBV30
TGTGCCTGGACTAGGGGAATCGTCCAGGAGACCCAGTACTTC
CAWTRGIVQETQYF
>-|-|TRBJ2-1|TRBV9
TGTGCCAGCAGCTCCCGTGAGGGTGCCCCCAGGAATGAGCAGTTCTTC
CASSSREGAPRNEQFF
>-|TRBD2|TRBJ2-7|TRBV28
TGTGCCAGCAGTACTCGACTAGCCTCCTACGAGCAGTACTTC
CASSTRLASYEQYF
>-|-|TRBJ2-1|TRBV28
TGTGCCAGCAGTTCTATCCGTTCCTACAATGAGCAGTTCTTC
CASSSIRSYNEQFF
>-|TRBD2|TRBJ2-2|TRBV5-1
TGCGCCAGCAGCTTGAGGCTAGCGGGAAACACCGGGGAGCTGTTTTTT
CASSLRLAGNTGELFF
>-|-|TRBJ2-3|TRBV5-1
TGCGCCAGCAGCTTGGACAGAAGCACAGATACGCAGTATTTT
CASSLDRSTDTQYF
>once|-|TRBJ2-5|TRBV7-6
TGTGCCAGCAGCTTAGGAATGGGGGCCCTACAAGAGACCCAGTACTTC
CASSLGMGALQETQYF
>-|TRBD2|TRBJ2-2|TRBV4-1
TGCGCCAGCACCCAGGGAGGCGGGAGGGCTACCACCGGGGAGCTGTTTTTT
CASTQGGGRATTGELFF
>-|TRBD1|TRBJ1-1|TRBV28
TGTGCCACCTTTGTCCGGGACAGGGACACTGAAGCTTTCTTT
CATFVRDRDTEAFF
>once|TRBD1|TRBJ2-7|TRBV18
TGTGCCAGCTCACCAGATAAGAATGACAGGGCTCGGTACTTC
CASSPDKNDRARYF
>-|TRBD2|TRBJ2-1|TRBV5-1
TGCGCCAGCAGCACAAGCGGGAGGGCCATCGGCTCCTACAATGAGCAGTTCTTC
CASSTSGRAIGSYNEQFF
>-|TRBD1|TRBJ2-7|TRBV28
TGTGCCAGCAGTTACCCTCCGGGACAGGGAAACGAGCAGTACTTC
CASSYPPGQGNEQYF
>-|-|TRBJ2-2|TRBV13
TGTGCCAGCAGCAGAGAGGAGCGGACCGGGGAGCTGTTTTTT
CASSREERTGELFF
>-|TRBD1|TRBJ2-6|TRBV6-1
TGTGCCAGTGGACAGGGTATCTCTGGGGCCAACGTCCTGACTTTC
CASGQGISGANVLTF
>few|TRBD2|TRBJ2-7|TRBV7-9
TGTGCCAGCAGCTTATTCGGGAGGGGAGACGAGCAGTACTTC
CASSLFGRGDEQYF
>few|TRBD1|TRBJ2-7|TRBV9
TGTGCCAGCTCTTTACAGGGGGACGAGCAGTACTTC
CASSLQGDEQYF
>-|-|TRBJ2-7|TRBV9
TGTGCCAGCAGCGCAACTAGTTGGAGGACCTACGAGCAGTACTTC
CASSATSWRTYEQYF
>-|TRBD2|TRBJ2-1|TRBV7-9
TGTGCCAGCAGCTTATCCTTGGGCGGGAGGGCCTACAATGAGCAGTTCTTC
CASSLSLGGRAYNEQFF
>-|TRBD2|TRBJ2-3|TRBV15
TGTGCCACCAGCAGAGATATGGTAGAACTAGCGGGAACCGACCCCTCTGGAGATACGCAGTATTTT
CATSRDMVELAGTDPSGDTQYF
>-|TRBD1|TRBJ1-2|TRBV6-5
TGTGCCAGCAGTTCCTCCAGGGGGTATGGCTACACCTTC
CASSSSRGYGYTF
>-|TRBD1|TRBJ2-5|TRBV7-9
TGTGCCGGGAGAGGGACAGGGACGAAAGAGACCCAGTACTTC
CAGRGTGTKETQYF
>many|-|TRBJ1-2|TRBV9
TGTGCCAGCAGCGGTCTTGTGGGGGCGGGCTACACCTTC
CASSGLVGAGYTF
>once|TRBD1|TRBJ1-2|TRBV5-1
TGCGCCAGCAGCTTGGAAGGGACAGGGACTCGTGGCTACACCTTC
CASSLEGTGTRGYTF
>-|-|TRBJ2-5|TRBV2
TGTGCCAGCAGGGAACATATGGAGGAGACCCAGTACTTC
CASREHMEETQYF
>-|-|TRBJ1-5|TRBV15
TGTGCCACCAGCAGTGAACGAGATCAGCCCCAGCATTTT
CATSSERDQPQHF
>-|-|TRBJ2-1|TRBV29-1
TGCAGCGTTTCCCGGTCCTTCAATGAGCAGTTCTTC
CSVSRSFNEQFF
>-|TRBD2|TRBJ2-2|TRBV6-1
TGTGCCAGCGCCCAGCGGGAGAGTAGCGGGGAGCTGTTTTTT
CASAQRESSGELFF
>-|-|TRBJ1-1|TRBV6-6
TGTGCCAGCACCCGGGATCTCGTGGGGACTGAAGCTTTCTTT
CASTRDLVGTEAFF
>-|TRBD2|TRBJ2-1|TRBV4-1
TGCGCCAGCAGCCAAGGGTTGCGGGAGATAGATGAGCAGTTCTTC
CASSQGLREIDEQFF
>-|TRBD1|TRBJ2-7|TRBV29-1
TGCAGCGTTGTCGGACAGGGTGCGTATGAGCAGTACTTC
CSVVGQGAYEQYF
>-|TRBD1|TRBJ1-1|TRBV5-1
TGCGCCAGCAGCTTGACAGGGGCGAACACTGAAGCTTTCTTT
CASSLTGANTEAFF
>-|TRBD2|TRBJ2-3|TRBV27
TGTGCCAGCACCTACCGGGGAGGGAGCACAGATACGCAGTATTTT
CASTYRGGSTDTQYF
>-|-|TRBJ2-4|TRBV15
TGTGCCACCAGCACAGGGGTTAGGAAAAACATTCAGTACTTC
CATSTGVRKNIQYF